The present TCR beta chain was sequenced within a study of T-cell reconstitution after alpha-beta-depleted transplantation in children. This clonotype was found many times. The antigen is not known. The junction and the germline gene differ at one end; a read error may be behind it. Findings of the study overall: Diversity of TCRbeta at day 60 was high in some patients, arising from surviving recipient T cells and thymic progenitors. Several hundred expanded graft clones reportedly were the source of alpha-beta T cells about two months after transplant.

It was with unique molecular identifiers that the TCRbeta library was prepared. TCRdb independently ran MiXCR on the PCR reads; one entry per CDR3 protein. The sample includes approximately 500,000 distinct CDR3 sequences, about 10% seen only once; the top ten take around 2%. The sequence came from a child aged 2-9 years with inherited bone marrow failure, due to receive a stem cell transplant. Sequences were derived from PBMCs, sampled before TCRalphabeta/CD19-depleted stem cell transplant.

For the CDR3, the DNA is TGTGCCTTCGGCCCCGCACTACCCTTC. This codes for CAFGPALPF. V usage is TRBV30 and J usage is TRBJ1-2; D gene unclear. The CDR3 covers 9 residues. Germline values: CDR1 GTSNPN, CDR2 SVGIG (reference sequence).